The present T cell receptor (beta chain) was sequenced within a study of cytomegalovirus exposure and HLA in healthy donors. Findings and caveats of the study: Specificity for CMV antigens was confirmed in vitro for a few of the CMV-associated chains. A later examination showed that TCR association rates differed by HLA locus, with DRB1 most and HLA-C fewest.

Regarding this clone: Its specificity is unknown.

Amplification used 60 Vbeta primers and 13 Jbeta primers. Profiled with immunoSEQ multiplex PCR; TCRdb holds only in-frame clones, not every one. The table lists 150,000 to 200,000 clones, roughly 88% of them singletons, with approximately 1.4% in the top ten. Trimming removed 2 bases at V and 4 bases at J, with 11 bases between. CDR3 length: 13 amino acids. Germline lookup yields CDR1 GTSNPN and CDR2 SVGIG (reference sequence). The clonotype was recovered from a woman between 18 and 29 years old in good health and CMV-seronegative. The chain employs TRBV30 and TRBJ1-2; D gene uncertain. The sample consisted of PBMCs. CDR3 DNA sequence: TGTGCCTGGAGTTCGGGGTTTCCCTATGGCTACACCTTC. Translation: CAWSSGFPYGYTF. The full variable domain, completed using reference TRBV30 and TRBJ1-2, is SQTIHQWPATLVQPVGSPLSLECTVEGTSNPNLYWYRQAAGRGLQLLFYSVGIGQISSEVPQNLSASRPQDRQFILSSKKLLLSDSGFYLCAWSSGFPYGYTFGSGTRLTVV.